What follows is one TCR beta chain and its context. Treatment indicated: oral pan-JAK inhibitor, 5-10 mg twice daily. The data are from a study of CD8+ T cells in alopecia areata. RNA extraction was followed by reverse transcription into cDNA, which acted as the sequencing template. TCRdb's table, derived via immunoSEQ multiplex PCR, lists solely in-frame clones and lacks some. This sample has about 190,000 clones, with 60% to 70% found just once. The material was CD4+ T cells sorted from blood, obtained at week 4, from a patient treated with tofacitinib. This TCR derives from a human donor with alopecia areata.

The CDR3 DNA is TGTGCCTCGGGGGTGAACACTGAAGCTTTCTTT. It codes for CASGVNTEAFF. The chain links TRBV25-1 to TRBJ1-1, with D possibly being TRBD1 (5 bases). The V gene's germline CDR1 is MGHDK and CDR2 SYGVNS. V shed 11 bases and J shed 0 bases, with 7 bases lying between them. The CDR3 is 11 amino acids.